A selection of T cell receptor beta chains follows, all from one sample in a study of CXCR3-negative and CXCR3-positive naive CD8 T cells. From its re-call of the 5' RACE reads, TCRdb lists each CDR3 protein once, without DNA. Its clone listing holds 20,000 to 30,000 distinct CDR3 sequences. The sample comprised naive CXCR3- CD8+ T cells from blood. The receptor source for this set is a human donor in good health. Some clones in this sample may be carry-over from other donors' samples. Both conserved end residues are part of each CDR3. Each record gives: J gene, V gene, clone size, CDR3 protein. Clone size is shown for a subset of rows, as once, few, many or a class of expanded clone.

J: TRBJ2-7
V: TRBV9
size: NA
CDR3: CASSVGGQSAHEQYF

J: TRBJ2-7
V: TRBV29-1
size: NA
CDR3: CSVDGAREPFSYEQYF

J: TRBJ2-7
V: TRBV29-1
size: NA
CDR3: CSVVRDLSYEQYF

J: TRBJ2-5
V: TRBV6-4
size: NA
CDR3: CARRDSQETQYF

J: TRBJ1-5
V: TRBV11-2
size: medium-sized
CDR3: CASSFGFNQPQHF

J: TRBJ2-7
V: TRBV5-6
size: NA
CDR3: CASSRRRVTPYEQYF

J: TRBJ2-7
V: TRBV5-1
size: NA
CDR3: CASSSLNYEQYF

J: TRBJ2-3
V: TRBV29-1
size: NA
CDR3: CSVDGQGETYEQYF

J: TRBJ2-1
V: TRBV6-4
size: NA
CDR3: CASSDSLADYNEQFF

J: TRBJ2-7
V: TRBV29-1
size: NA
CDR3: CSVEEVPGSEQYF

J: TRBJ2-7
V: TRBV20-1
size: NA
CDR3: CSATYMSGLAYEQYF

J: TRBJ2-4
V: TRBV29-1
size: NA
CDR3: CSADAVDIQYF

J: TRBJ2-5
V: TRBV6-2/TRBV6-3
size: NA
CDR3: CASSPTGSRETQYF

J: TRBJ2-1
V: TRBV29-1
size: NA
CDR3: CSVDDEGSEQFF

J: TRBJ1-2
V: TRBV19
size: NA
CDR3: CASTPFPGADYGYTF

J: TRBJ2-7
V: TRBV18
size: NA
CDR3: CASSRTSGTYEQYF

J: TRBJ2-7
V: TRBV4-1
size: NA
CDR3: CASSLTPDRGYEQYF

J: TRBJ1-3
V: TRBV7-6
size: NA
CDR3: CASSPYYPGDSYSGNTIYF

J: TRBJ2-2
V: TRBV11-2
size: NA
CDR3: CASSPVPTGELFF

J: TRBJ1-1
V: TRBV19
size: NA
CDR3: CASSPGRNTEAFF

J: TRBJ2-7
V: TRBV12-3/TRBV12-4
size: NA
CDR3: CASSPYRTGYEQYF

J: TRBJ2-1
V: TRBV29-1
size: NA
CDR3: CSVEGHTLLAGDGNEQFF

J: TRBJ2-5
V: TRBV7-9
size: NA
CDR3: CASSPTLQTQYF

J: TRBJ2-7
V: TRBV5-5
size: NA
CDR3: CASSLDRAYYEQYF

J: TRBJ2-5
V: TRBV9
size: NA
CDR3: CASSLVEGGETQYF

J: TRBJ2-2
V: TRBV9
size: NA
CDR3: CASSDTGELFF

J: TRBJ2-2
V: TRBV29-1
size: NA
CDR3: CSVDGWAGELFF

J: TRBJ2-1
V: TRBV27
size: NA
CDR3: CASSLSTSGGNEQFF

J: TRBJ2-7
V: TRBV4-1
size: NA
CDR3: CASSSREYEQYF

J: TRBJ1-1
V: TRBV11-2
size: NA
CDR3: CASSLLVEAFF

J: TRBJ2-1
V: TRBV11-2
size: NA
CDR3: CASSFRASLWEQFF

J: TRBJ2-3
V: TRBV18
size: NA
CDR3: CASSPPGGGYADTQYF

J: TRBJ1-2
V: TRBV7-9
size: NA
CDR3: CASSNRDAIFGGYTF

J: TRBJ1-1
V: TRBV15
size: medium-sized
CDR3: CATSAGITEAFF

J: TRBJ2-5
V: TRBV10-1
size: NA
CDR3: CASSERSGGADETQYF

J: TRBJ2-2
V: TRBV11-1
size: NA
CDR3: CASSFPLGGENTGELFF

J: TRBJ2-2
V: TRBV29-1
size: NA
CDR3: CSVVWGGQGITGELFF

J: TRBJ1-1
V: TRBV12-3/TRBV12-4
size: NA
CDR3: CASSHRGRGGDTEAFF

J: TRBJ2-7
V: TRBV20-1
size: NA
CDR3: CSARDSFRDTTYEQYF

J: TRBJ1-1
V: TRBV10-1
size: NA
CDR3: CASGVPKGTEAFF

J: TRBJ2-2
V: TRBV29-1
size: NA
CDR3: CSVLAGVNTGELFF

J: TRBJ2-2
V: TRBV28
size: NA
CDR3: CASNLKPGQGNTGELFF

J: TRBJ2-3
V: TRBV29-1
size: NA
CDR3: CSGKTGSTDTQYF

J: TRBJ2-5
V: TRBV5-6
size: NA
CDR3: CASRLAGDLETQYF

J: TRBJ2-1
V: TRBV5-1
size: NA
CDR3: CASSTGLAGVYNEQFF

J: TRBJ2-1
V: TRBV29-1
size: NA
CDR3: CSVGGVSFNEQFF

J: TRBJ2-5
V: TRBV10-3
size: NA
CDR3: CAISGSHRVEGETQYF